This is a list of T cell receptor beta chains from one sample in a study of blood T cell repertoires in COVID-19. TCRdb's copy holds only in-frame clones and misses some; the assay was immunoSEQ multiplex PCR. The sample includes about 210,000 clones, about 76% of them seen just once. The sample taken for sequencing was PBMCs or T cells enriched from blood (not recorded which). All receptors come from a woman in her forties or fifties with acute COVID-19. The CDR3 runs from the conserved cysteine through the conserved F or W. The order of the fields is J gene, V gene, D gene, clone size, CDR3 protein, CDR3 DNA. D genes are given only for firm matches. Clone size is given for some rows only: seen once, a few or many times, or a class if the clone is expanded.

TRBJ2-5 | TRBV29-1 | TRBD2 | - | CSVGTWEEAGGPGETQYF | TGCAGCGTTGGGACCTGGGAGGAGGCGGGAGGGCCGGGAGAGACCCAGTACTTC
TRBJ2-1 | TRBV12-3/TRBV12-4 | - | - | CASSRDFPNEQFF | TGTGCCAGCAGCAGGGACTTCCCGAATGAGCAGTTCTTC
TRBJ1-5 | TRBV7-2 | - | - | CASSPGNSNQPQHF | TGTGCCAGCAGCCCAGGGAATAGCAATCAGCCCCAGCATTTT
TRBJ1-2 | TRBV5-5 | - | - | CASRSEVNYGYTF | TGTGCCAGCAGATCTGAGGTTAACTATGGCTACACCTTC
TRBJ1-1 | TRBV7-9 | TRBD1 | - | CASSMGQGAKTEAFF | TGTGCCAGCAGCATGGGACAGGGGGCGAAGACTGAAGCTTTCTTT
TRBJ2-5 | TRBV18 | - | - | CASSGGLEETQYF | TGTGCCAGCTCCGGGGGACTGGAAGAGACCCAGTACTTC
TRBJ2-7 | TRBV10-2 | TRBD1 | - | CASRRGQGKLYEQYF | TGCGCCAGCAGAAGGGGACAGGGAAAACTCTACGAGCAGTACTTC
TRBJ2-3 | TRBV5-1 | - | few | CASTKQGNTDTQYF | TGCGCCAGCACGAAGCAGGGTAACACAGATACGCAGTATTTT
TRBJ1-1 | TRBV5-4 | TRBD1 | - | CASSGLDRGETEAFF | TGTGCCAGCAGCGGATTGGACAGGGGGGAGACTGAAGCTTTCTTT
TRBJ2-7 | TRBV12-5 | - | - | CASGGGGPPLYEQYF | TGTGCTAGTGGAGGGGGGGGGCCCCCTCTCTACGAGCAGTACTTC
TRBJ2-2 | TRBV5-4 | TRBD1 | - | CASGTGNTGELFF | TGTGCCAGCGGGACAGGGAACACCGGGGAGCTGTTTTTT
TRBJ2-3 | TRBV11-1 | - | - | CASSEIRNTQYF | TGTGCCAGCAGCGAAATCAGGAACACGCAGTATTTT
TRBJ1-2 | TRBV19 | - | - | CASSWQGLEGYTF | TGTGCCAGTAGTTGGCAGGGCCTGGAAGGCTACACCTTC
TRBJ1-2 | TRBV12-3/TRBV12-4 | - | - | CASTRANYGYTF | TGTGCCAGCACCAGGGCAAACTATGGCTACACCTTC
TRBJ1-2 | TRBV7-2 | TRBD1 | - | CASSLVSGGVSYGYTF | TGTGCCAGCAGCTTAGTTTCAGGGGGTGTATCGTATGGCTACACCTTC